What follows describes a single TCR beta chain. This sample is part of a study of T cell changes during pregnancy in multiple sclerosis. Germline V gives CDR1 LGHNA, CDR2 YSLEER. CDR3 length: 14 amino acids. The V and J ends lost 3 bases and 4 bases, in that order; junction bases with no gene match: 2. Sequenced by immunoSEQ multiplex PCR; TCRdb stores in-frame clones only, minus some. The table records tens of thousands of clones, almost 95% of them present only once. This chain uses TRBV4-3 with TRBJ1-5; 8 positions agree with TRBD1. Material: peripheral blood, obtained after pregnancy. This clonotype was obtained from a female donor with multiple sclerosis, enrolled in a pregnancy study. In nucleotides, the CDR3 is TGCGCCAGCAGCCAGTACAGGGGGAATCAGCCCCAGCATTTT. Protein product: CASSQYRGNQPQHF.